This T cell receptor beta chain stems from a study of blood T cell repertoires in COVID-19. Study-wide context: Acute and convalescent COVID-19 samples came from the United States, Italy and Spain. T cells, B-cell-depleted T cells, or PBMCs provided the cDNA or gDNA that served as material.

Per the original data handling: The authors estimated nucleated cell counts from reference gene primer amplification. Produced via immunoSEQ multiplex PCR; TCRdb's table is partial and in-frame only. That table gives V, J and clone size, and the DNA gave D and trimming. Among approximately 180,000 clones, 80% to 90% were seen once, and the ten largest hold over 9.5%. V dropped 6 bases and J dropped 3; count of bases not matched to a gene: 9. Germline V gives CDR1 ENHRY, CDR2 SYGVKD. The CDR3 totals 16 residues. This chain links TRBV10-3 with TRBJ2-2; TRBD2 matches at 8 bases. Sample: peripheral blood. The clonotype comes from a human donor with active or convalescent COVID-19. The donor label of this sample is uncertain. In DNA form, the CDR3 reads TGTGCCATCAGGCCCCGACTAGCGAGGGACACCGGGGAGCTGTTTTTT. It yields the protein CAIRPRLARDTGELFF.